These 26 T cell receptor beta chains originate from one sample sequenced in a study of blood T cell repertoires in COVID-19. Profiling relied on immunoSEQ multiplex PCR, and the TCRdb table lists in-frame clones only, not all of them. Seen here are fewer than 350,000 clones, roughly 90% observed once, and the top ten hold 7.5% to 10%. The sequencing sample was made of peripheral blood. The origin of the receptors is a young man with COVID-19, enrolled during active disease.

This chain connects TRBV27 to TRBJ2-5; 7 bases map to TRBD2. Unmatched junction bases numbered 12, after V lost 6 bases and J lost 5 bases. There are 15 residues in the CDR3. The germline V gene has CDR1 MNHEY and CDR2 SMNVEV (reference sequence). DNA of the CDR3: TGTGCCAGCAGACCTTCCTGGGGGGAGGGGGAGACCCAGTACTTC. Protein sequence: CASRPSWGEGETQYF.

J is TRBJ2-2 and V is TRBV24-1; 7 positions match TRBD1. Trimming cost V 0 bases and J 5 bases; bases outside gene matches: 2. The CDR3 consists of 15 residues. Per germline, CDR1 KGHDR and CDR2 SFDVKD. CDR3 bases: TGTGCCACCAGTGATTTGATACAGGGGACCGGGGAGCTGTTTTTT. Translation: CATSDLIQGTGELFF.

This clone was detected only once. The chain has TRBV14 and TRBJ2-7; 9 bases fit TRBD2. Germline V gene data show CDR1 as SGHDN and CDR2 as FVKESK. Germline trimming cut 6 bases from V and 5 bases from J; bases unmatched to any gene: 8. CDR3 length: 14 residues. Written as DNA, the CDR3 is TGTGCCAGCAGGCCCAGCGGGAGGTCCCACGAGCAGTACTTC. It is translated as CASRPSGRSHEQYF.

The V and J genes are TRBV4-2 and TRBJ2-5; 12 bases line up with TRBD2. The germline V gene encodes CDR1 LGHNA and CDR2 YNFKEQ. V shed 1 base and J 5 bases; nucleotides not matched to a gene: 11. CDR3 size: 18 residues. Here the CDR3 DNA reads TGTGCCAGCAGCCAAGGTGGGGCTAGCGGGGGGGCCGGGGAGACCCAGTACTTC. This translates into CASSQGGASGGAGETQYF.

This chain connects TRBV10-3 to TRBJ2-3, with TRBD2 identical over 10 bases. There are 13 residues in the CDR3. With 6 bases clipped from V and 12 bases from J, the junction kept 9 bases outside the gene matches. CDR1 is ENHRY, CDR2 SYGVKD, per germline. The CDR3 DNA reads TGTGCCATCAGAACTGTGGGACTAGCGCCTCAGTATTTT. Encoded protein: CAIRTVGLAPQYF.

This clone occurred a few times. The V call is TRBV7-2, the J call TRBJ1-2, with no clear D. V lost 2 bases, J lost 13 bases, and 20 bases lay in between. Germline V lookup: CDR1 SGHTA, CDR2 FQGNSA. This CDR3 has 14 residues. The chain's CDR3 is CASSLQLTELPRTF. CDR3 nucleotides: TGTGCCAGCAGCTTACAACTTACAGAATTACCTCGCACCTTC. Together with reference TRBV7-2 and TRBJ1-2, the CDR3 gives the full variable domain: GAGVSQSPSNKVTEKGKDVELRCDPISGHTALYWYRQSLGQGLEFLIYFQGNSAPDKSGLPSDRFSAERTGGSVSTLTIQRTQQEDSAVYLCASSLQLTELPRTFGSGTRLTVV.

V is TRBV6-5 and J is TRBJ1-1; TRBD1 matches 7 bases. The trim removed 6 bases at V and 1 base at J, leaving 8 bases unmatched. This CDR3 comprises 15 residues. Germline CDR1 reads MNHEY; CDR2 reads SVGAGI. The CDR3 loop reads CASRPWGTANTEAFF. The CDR3 DNA reads as TGTGCCAGCAGACCCTGGGGGACAGCGAACACTGAAGCTTTCTTT.

The V and J genes are TRBV5-4 and TRBJ1-2; no clear D. Germline values: CDR1 SGHNT, CDR2 YYREEE (reference sequence). This CDR3 spans 12 amino acids. The ends were cut back, 0 bases at V and 6 bases at J, with 6 bases in the middle. The CDR3, as DNA: TGTGCCAGCAGCTTGGTGCAGGATGGCTACACCTTC. It specifies CASSLVQDGYTF.

The chain uses TRBV24-1 and TRBJ2-5; 14 nucleotides match TRBD2. CDR1 and CDR2 (germline): KGHDR, SFDVKD. J was trimmed by 5 bases and V by 3 bases; bases with no gene match: 22. CDR3 length: 22 amino acids. As DNA, the CDR3 is TGTGCCACCAGTGATCCCCCCGGGACTAGCGGGAGCTGGCGTAAAGTTGGGGAGACCCAGTACTTC. This gives the protein CATSDPPGTSGSWRKVGETQYF.

The chain couples TRBV12-3 or TRBV12-4 to TRBJ1-1; tentative D call: TRBD1 (6 bases). V dropped 7 bases and J dropped 3 bases, with 6 bases sitting between them. This CDR3 is 11 amino acids long. As DNA, the CDR3 is TGTGCCAGCAACAGGGACACTGAAGCTTTCTTT. This codes for CASNRDTEAFF.

The table lists this clone with a few counts. The chain uses TRBV19 and TRBJ1-5; 8 positions match TRBD1. The germline V gene has CDR1 LNHDA and CDR2 SQIVND (reference sequence). V trimming: 9 bases; J trimming: 0 bases; junction bases outside the gene matches: 13. The CDR3 spans 17 residues. The CDR3 here is CASAQGAGQFSNQPQHF. The CDR3 DNA follows: TGTGCCAGCGCCCAGGGGGCAGGTCAATTTAGCAATCAGCCCCAGCATTTT.

This chain joins TRBV9 and TRBJ2-7, with D tentatively TRBD1 (5 bases). Germline CDR1 is SGDLS and CDR2 is YYNGEE. The CDR3 has 13 residues. Trimming took 4 bases from V and 0 from J, leaving 8 bases between them. The CDR3 reads CASSLDSSYEQYF. CDR3 DNA: TGTGCCAGCAGCCTAGACAGCTCCTACGAGCAGTACTTC.

This chain links TRBV6-6 with TRBJ2-4; 11 bases align to TRBD1. The V and J ends lost 5 bases and 4 bases, in that order; junction bases with no gene match: 7. The V gene's germline CDR1 is MNHNY and CDR2 SVGAGI (reference sequence). This CDR3 contains 16 residues. The CDR3 nucleotides read TGTGCCAGCAGTCCCGGACAGGGGGCCTGGAAAAACATTCAGTACTTC. It specifies CASSPGQGAWKNIQYF.

The rearrangement links TRBV4-3 to TRBJ2-3; 16 positions match TRBD2. This CDR3 is 17 amino acids long. J gave up 8 bases and V 2 bases, and 7 bases lay outside the gene matches. Germline-derived CDR1 and CDR2 are LGHNA and YSLEER. CDR3 DNA: TGCGCCAGCAGCCAAAACCTTGGGACTAGCGGGAGGGGTACGCAGTATTTT. Translation: CASSQNLGTSGRGTQYF.

This chain connects TRBV25-1 to TRBJ2-2; the match to TRBD2 covers 8 bases. After removal of 2 bases from V and 6 bases from J, the junction contained 5 bases not matched to a gene. The CDR3 runs to 15 residues. Germline-derived CDR1 and CDR2 are MGHDK and SYGVNS. The CDR3 DNA reads TGTGCCAGCAGTGAACCCGGGGGGGCCCCCGGGGAGCTGTTTTTT. Protein: CASSEPGGAPGELFF.

The CDR3 nucleotides read TGTGCCGTTGTCTCGGGACAGTCCACGAATACGCAGTATTTT. As protein: CAVVSGQSTNTQYF. This chain uses TRBV28 with TRBJ2-3, with 7 bases matching TRBD1. The length of the CDR3 is 14 residues. Germline lookup yields CDR1 MDHEN and CDR2 SYDVKM. Trimming took 11 bases from V and 7 from J; bases not matched to a gene: 15.

The chain links TRBV6-2 or TRBV6-3 to TRBJ2-6; 8 bases fit TRBD1. The J segment lost 3 bases and the V segment lost 5 bases, leaving 0 bases of the junction unmatched. The CDR3 runs to 14 residues. Germline V gene lookup returns CDR1 MNHEY and CDR2 SVGEGT. CDR3 bases: TGTGCCAGCAGTGGACAGGGTGGGGCCAACGTCCTGACTTTC. Translated, it gives CASSGQGGANVLTF.

The V call is TRBV30, the J call TRBJ2-7; D gene ambiguous. Germline V gene data show CDR1 as GTSNPN and CDR2 as SVGIG (reference sequence). V was pared by 5 bases and J by 0 bases, with 11 bases between. This CDR3 has 13 residues. The CDR3 loop reads CAWGFFGSYEQYF. CDR3 in DNA: TGTGCCTGGGGTTTTTTCGGCTCCTACGAGCAGTACTTC.

The gene calls are TRBV19 and TRBJ1-2; tentatively, D is TRBD1 (5 bases). The germline V gene has CDR1 LNHDA and CDR2 SQIVND (reference sequence). CDR3 length: 14 amino acids. Trimming stripped 3 bases from V and 2 bases from J, with 10 bases between. The CDR3: CASSMGQGNYGYTF. The CDR3 bases are TGTGCCAGTAGTATGGGGCAGGGCAACTATGGCTACACCTTC.

DNA for the CDR3: TGTGCCAGCAGCCTCGCCTTGGACAGGGGCTATGGCTACACCTTC. It codes for CASSLALDRGYGYTF. The chain couples TRBV7-2 to TRBJ1-2, with TRBD1 matching 9 bases. The V gene's germline CDR1 is SGHTA and CDR2 FQGNSA. This CDR3 comprises 15 residues. V was pared by 5 bases and J by 4 bases, with 8 bases of the junction left unmatched.

This clone has just one count. The genes are TRBV6-5 and TRBJ1-2; possible D gene TRBD1, 5 bases. The V end lost 0 bases, the J end lost 8 bases, and 13 bases lay between the germline ends. Germline V gene lookup returns CDR1 MNHEY and CDR2 SVGAGI. This CDR3 contains 14 residues. CDR3 loop: CASSYSRWGLGYTF. CDR3 sequence (DNA): TGTGCCAGCAGTTACTCTCGGTGGGGACTCGGCTACACCTTC.

The J gene is TRBJ1-2, the V gene TRBV5-1; D is unresolved. Per germline, CDR1 SGHRS and CDR2 YFSETQ. Trimming removed 0 bases from V and 3 bases from J, with 9 bases in between. The CDR3 is made up of 14 amino acids. The CDR3 is CASSLVSQDYGYTF. The CDR3 nucleotides read TGCGCCAGCAGCTTGGTGTCCCAGGACTATGGCTACACCTTC.

This rearrangement joins TRBV24-1 to TRBJ2-3, with a possible D match to TRBD1 (6 bases). CDR1 is KGHDR, CDR2 SFDVKD, per germline. The germline V and J ends were trimmed by 4 bases and 3 bases, with 16 bases remaining between them. This CDR3 is built from 16 residues. In nucleotides, the CDR3 is TGTGCCACCAGTGACCAAACAGGGTTAGGAACAGATACGCAGTATTTT. Residues: CATSDQTGLGTDTQYF.

The rearrangement uses TRBV7-9 and TRBJ2-7; a weak D match, TRBD1 (5 bases). The germline V gene encodes CDR1 SEHNR and CDR2 FQNEAQ (reference sequence). This CDR3 spans 12 amino acids. V lost 4 bases and J lost 6, with 10 bases in between. DNA for the CDR3: TGTGCCAGCAGCTCCCTCAGGGTCGAGCAGTACTTC. Protein sequence: CASSSLRVEQYF. Full variable domain (remainder filled in from reference TRBV7-9 and TRBJ2-7): DTGVSQNPRHKITKRGQNVTFRCDPISEHNRLYWYRQTLGQGPEFLTYFQNEAQLEKSRLLSDRFSAERPKGSFSTLEIQRTEQGDSAMYLCASSSLRVEQYFGPGTRLTVT.

The V call is TRBV10-3, the J call TRBJ1-3, with D possibly TRBD1 on 5 matching bases. This CDR3 is 17 amino acids long. Trimming stripped 2 bases from V and 1 base from J, with 15 bases between. The germline V gene has CDR1 ENHRY and CDR2 SYGVKD. CDR3 residues: CAISEGTDRASGNTIYF. In DNA form, the CDR3 reads TGTGCCATCAGTGAGGGAACAGACAGAGCTTCTGGAAACACCATATATTTT.

V is TRBV7-9 and J is TRBJ1-1; 7 bases fit TRBD1. V dropped 1 base and J dropped 4; count of bases not matched to a gene: 3. Per germline, CDR1 SEHNR and CDR2 FQNEAQ (reference sequence). This CDR3 spans 14 amino acids. The CDR3 DNA follows: TGTGCCAGCAGCTTAGACAGGGGAGTCACTGAAGCTTTCTTT. Its protein product is CASSLDRGVTEAFF.